These 32 T cell receptor beta chains came from one sample sequenced in a study of T cell responses to AZD1222 COVID-19 vaccine. TCRdb's table, derived via immunoSEQ multiplex PCR, lists solely in-frame clones and lacks some. Of 150,000 or so clones detected, approximately 90% appear once; the ten largest clones hold more than 6.5%. The specimen was peripheral blood, collected after recovery from COVID-19. These receptor sequences come from an adult who had recovered from COVID-19.

This chain links TRBV7-8 with TRBJ1-1, with a weak D call TRBD1 (5 bases). Trimming removed 5 bases at V and 3 bases at J, with 10 bases between. Germline V gives CDR1 SGHVS, CDR2 FQNEAQ. The CDR3 has 13 amino acids. The DNA for the CDR3 is TGTGCCAGCAGCATATACAGGTACACTGAAGCTTTCTTT. The encoded protein is CASSIYRYTEAFF.

The genes are TRBV28 and TRBJ1-4, with D maybe TRBD1 (5 bases). Per the germline V gene, CDR1 is MDHEN and CDR2 is SYDVKM. The CDR3 totals 16 residues. V dropped 5 bases and J dropped 0 bases, with 13 bases sitting between them. The CDR3 loop reads CASSMGTDPTNEKLFF. In DNA form, the CDR3 reads TGTGCCAGCAGTATGGGGACGGACCCAACTAATGAAAAACTGTTTTTT.

In this sample, this clone turned up a few times. The chain couples TRBV4-1 to TRBJ1-1, with D possibly being TRBD1 (6 bases). Trimming took 0 bases from V and 4 from J, leaving 18 bases between them. There are 17 residues in the CDR3. Germline CDR1 MGHRA, CDR2 YSYEKL. The CDR3 sequence: CASSQERVGAGATEAFF. The CDR3 nucleotides read TGCGCCAGCAGCCAAGAAAGGGTCGGGGCAGGGGCCACTGAAGCTTTCTTT.

This chain connects TRBV29-1 to TRBJ2-2; 9 positions match TRBD1. V trimming: 2 bases; J trimming: 5 bases; junction bases outside the gene matches: 3. The germline gives CDR1 SQVTM, CDR2 ANQGSEA. This CDR3 is built from 14 residues. CDR3 nucleotides: TGCAGCGTTGAACCAGGGACAGGGACCGGGGAGCTGTTTTTT. Translated: CSVEPGTGTGELFF.

This clone is a singleton in its sample. The chain joins TRBV4-2 to TRBJ2-2; D is uncertain. V was shortened by 0 bases and J by 7 bases, with 12 bases between the two germline ends. Germline V gene data show CDR1 as LGHNA and CDR2 as YNFKEQ. This CDR3 spans 15 amino acids. CDR3: CASSQEDPEHGELFF. The CDR3, as DNA: TGTGCCAGCAGCCAAGAGGACCCTGAGCACGGGGAGCTGTTTTTT.

The chain combines TRBV12-3 or TRBV12-4 with TRBJ1-2, with unresolved D. The CDR3 extends over 12 amino acids. V was pared by 6 bases and J by 8 bases, with 13 bases between. Here the CDR3 reads CASSSELSGYTF. CDR3 nucleotides: TGTGCCAGCAGCAGTGAGTTGAGCGGCTACACCTTC.

This clone was detected only a few times. The chain is built from TRBV5-1 and TRBJ2-2, with unresolved D. The V end was cut by 0 bases, the J end by 0 bases, with 3 bases between. The CDR3 runs 14 residues. CDR1 is SGHRS and CDR2 is YFSETQ in the germline V gene. CDR3 sequence (DNA): TGCGCCAGCAGCTTGGATGCGAACACCGGGGAGCTGTTTTTT. This codes for CASSLDANTGELFF. The variable domain in full, completed from reference TRBV5-1 and TRBJ2-2, reads KAGVTQTPRYLIKTRGQQVTLSCSPISGHRSVSWYQQTPGQGLQFLFEYFSETQRNKGNFPGRFSGRQFSNSRSEMNVSTLELGDSALYLCASSLDANTGELFFGEGSRLTVL.

The V and J genes are TRBV18 and TRBJ1-1; D may be TRBD1 (6 bases). The CDR3 covers 12 residues. Trimming cost V 4 bases and J 8 bases, with 11 bases left between them. Germline V gene sequence: CDR1 KGHSH, CDR2 LQKENI. CDR3 loop: CASSLRGQEAFF. CDR3 bases: TGTGCCAGCTCACTCCGGGGGCAGGAAGCTTTCTTT. Combining the CDR3 with reference TRBV18 and TRBJ1-1 gives the whole variable domain NAGVMQNPRHLVRRRGQEARLRCSPMKGHSHVYWYRQLPEEGLKFMVYLQKENIIDESGMPKERFSAEFPKEGPSILRIQQVVRGDSAAYFCASSLRGQEAFFGQGTRLTVV.

The rearrangement uses TRBV6-2 or TRBV6-3 and TRBJ1-4, with D maybe TRBD1 (5 bases). The germline V gene encodes CDR1 MNHEY and CDR2 SVGEGT. The CDR3 runs to 18 residues. V was pared by 7 bases and J by 0 bases, with 21 bases between. CDR3 DNA sequence: TGTGCCAGCACCCCGGCAAGGGGACGGTTTGCAACTAATGAAAAACTGTTTTTT. Its protein is CASTPARGRFATNEKLFF.

This chain joins TRBV28 and TRBJ2-7; 11 bases fit TRBD2. The CDR3 is made up of 17 amino acids. From germline, CDR1 is MDHEN and CDR2 SYDVKM. Trimming took 9 bases from V and 3 from J; bases not matched to a gene: 16. The CDR3 reads CASLAGGPRPFNYEQYF. The CDR3 nucleotides read TGTGCCAGTCTAGCGGGAGGCCCACGGCCTTTTAACTACGAGCAGTACTTC.

The chain employs TRBV13 and TRBJ2-3, with 7 bases identical to TRBD1. Germline V lookup: CDR1 PRHDT, CDR2 FYEKMQ (reference sequence). The CDR3 loop spans 14 amino acids. Unmatched junction bases numbered 7, after V lost 4 bases and J lost 6 bases. CDR3 sequence: CASSSKTGLDTQYF. The CDR3 DNA sequence: TGTGCCAGCAGCTCCAAGACAGGGCTGGATACGCAGTATTTT.

The rearrangement joins TRBV10-3 to TRBJ1-2; no clear D gene. Germline CDR1 reads ENHRY; CDR2 reads SYGVKD. CDR3 length equals 13 residues. Trimming removed 3 bases from V and 4 bases from J, with 9 bases in between. In DNA form, the CDR3 reads TGTGCCATCAGTGAAAGGACGGTCTATGGCTACACCTTC. It yields the protein CAISERTVYGYTF.

The V and J genes are TRBV18 and TRBJ1-1; D gene ambiguous. Germline CDR1 is KGHSH and CDR2 is LQKENI. This CDR3 is built from 16 residues. Between the trimmed V and J ends, which lost 1 base and 0 bases, there was a span of 12 bases. CDR3 nucleotides: TGTGCCAGCTCACCACAGGCGGCAGGTATGAACACTGAAGCTTTCTTT. It specifies CASSPQAAGMNTEAFF.

The rearrangement joins TRBV25-1 to TRBJ2-7; TRBD1 agrees at 7 bases. Germline values: CDR1 MGHDK, CDR2 SYGVNS. The CDR3 has 15 residues. Germline trimming cut 1 base from V and 3 bases from J; bases unmatched to any gene: 6. This CDR3 is CASSESGQPHYEQYF. CDR3 nucleotide sequence: TGTGCCAGCAGTGAATCGGGACAGCCCCACTACGAGCAGTACTTC.

The chain is built from TRBV18 and TRBJ2-7; D may correspond to TRBD1 or TRBD2 (5 bases each). Trimming removed 4 bases from V and 5 bases from J, with 18 bases in between. The CDR3 is made up of 15 amino acids. Germline CDR1 KGHSH, CDR2 LQKENI. CDR3 coding DNA: TGTGCCAGCTCACTTACGACCGGGACGGAAGACGAGCAGTACTTC. Translated: CASSLTTGTEDEQYF. Looking up the rest from reference TRBV18 and TRBJ2-7 gives the full variable domain: NAGVMQNPRHLVRRRGQEARLRCSPMKGHSHVYWYRQLPEEGLKFMVYLQKENIIDESGMPKERFSAEFPKEGPSILRIQQVVRGDSAAYFCASSLTTGTEDEQYFGPGTRLTVT.

To note about this clone: The sample holds other DNA sequences that translate to the same CDR3. J is TRBJ1-2 and V is TRBV2, with D hard to call. CDR3 size: 13 residues. Trimming shortened V by 0 bases and J by 2 bases, and 4 bases separated the two germline ends. Looked up from germline, CDR1 is SNHLY and CDR2 is FYNNEI. This chain's CDR3 is CASSEAGNYGYTF. The CDR3 nucleotides read TGTGCCAGCAGTGAAGCAGGGAACTATGGCTACACCTTC.

In its sample, this clone was seen once. The CDR3 is CASSSPGQSRWGEQYF. The CDR3 nucleotides are TGTGCCAGCAGCTCCCCCGGACAGTCCCGCTGGGGCGAGCAGTACTTC. The rearrangement uses TRBV5-4 and TRBJ2-7, with D maybe TRBD1 (6 bases). The germline gives CDR1 SGHNT, CDR2 YYREEE (reference sequence). This CDR3 contains 16 residues. V lost 3 bases and J 6 bases, leaving 22 bases between the germline ends. Combining the CDR3 with reference TRBV5-4 and TRBJ2-7 gives the whole variable domain ETGVTQSPTHLIKTRGQQVTLRCSSQSGHNTVSWYQQALGQGPQFIFQYYREEENGRGNFPPRFSGLQFPNYSSELNVNALELDDSALYLCASSSPGQSRWGEQYFGPGTRLTVT.

The rearrangement uses TRBV6-4 and TRBJ1-2; TRBD1 might be the D (6 bases). This CDR3 has 14 amino acids. Germline loops: CDR1 MRHNA, CDR2 SNTAGT. Deletions cut 6 bases from V and 4 bases from J, with 15 bases between. In DNA, the CDR3 is TGTGCCAGCAGACCTACAGGGATCAGCTATGGCTACACCTTC. Encoded protein: CASRPTGISYGYTF.

This chain links TRBV29-1 with TRBJ2-1, with D perhaps matching TRBD2 (7 bases). The germline CDR1 and CDR2 sequences are SQVTM and ANQGSEA. CDR3 length: 15 amino acids. Trimming shortened V by 2 bases and J by 7 bases, and 18 bases separated the two germline ends. The CDR3 bases are TGCAGCGTTGAAACAGGGACGGGGGGTCTGAATGAGCAGTTCTTC. Amino acids: CSVETGTGGLNEQFF.

The V call is TRBV15, the J call TRBJ1-4; unclear D gene. Germline lookup yields CDR1 LNHNV and CDR2 YYDKDF (reference sequence). The CDR3 is 15 residues long. Trimming cost V 3 bases and J 6 bases, with 14 bases left between them. The CDR3: CATSREVEDYEKLFF. CDR3 bases: TGTGCCACCAGCAGGGAGGTCGAGGACTATGAAAAACTGTTTTTT.

This clone was recorded a few times. J is TRBJ2-4 and V is TRBV3-1 (or the pseudogene TRBV3-2), with TRBD1 matching 9 bases. The CDR3 sequence is 16 residues long. Germline CDR1 LGHDT, CDR2 YNNKEL (reference sequence). The V and J ends lost 1 base and 1 base, in that order; junction bases with no gene match: 2. The CDR3 loop is CASSQGQGVAKNIQYF. The CDR3 nucleotides are TGTGCCAGCAGCCAAGGACAGGGGGTTGCCAAAAACATTCAGTACTTC.

The rearrangement uses TRBV3-1 (or the pseudogene TRBV3-2) and TRBJ1-2, with 8 bases matching TRBD1. This CDR3 contains 15 residues. Trimming at V came to 6 bases and at J to 2 bases, leaving 8 bases not matched to a gene. Germline values: CDR1 LGHDT, CDR2 YNNKEL (reference sequence). CDR3 amino acids: CASSPTGVQNYGYTF. CDR3 nucleotides: TGTGCCAGCAGTCCGACAGGGGTTCAGAACTATGGCTACACCTTC.

The chain is built from TRBV27 and TRBJ2-2; D is perhaps TRBD2 (6 bases). CDR1 and CDR2 (germline): MNHEY, SMNVEV (reference sequence). The CDR3 loop spans 14 amino acids. Trimming left V 3 bases short and J 8 bases short, with 13 bases between. CDR3 in amino acids: CASSFRGKAGELFF. In DNA, the CDR3 is TGTGCCAGCAGTTTCCGCGGGAAGGCTGGGGAGCTGTTTTTT.

The chain has TRBV29-1 and TRBJ2-5; TRBD2 matches 7 bases. V lost 6 bases to trimming and J lost 5 bases; unmatched junction nucleotides: 3. Looked up from germline, CDR1 is SQVTM and CDR2 is ANQGSEA. The CDR3 consists of 11 residues. CDR3 sequence reads: CSVERGETQYF. Written as DNA, the CDR3 is TGCAGCGTGGAGCGGGGCGAGACCCAGTACTTC.

Only one count was recorded for this clone. The chain has TRBV7-8 and TRBJ2-7, with D perhaps matching TRBD1 (6 bases). The CDR3 runs 16 residues. Trimming took 4 bases from V and 1 from J, leaving 17 bases between them. Germline V gives CDR1 SGHVS, CDR2 FQNEAQ. The DNA for the CDR3 is TGTGCCAGCAGCTCACCGCAGGGGAGTATGTCCTACGAGCAGTACTTC. Protein sequence: CASSSPQGSMSYEQYF. The whole variable domain, remainder taken from reference TRBV7-8 and TRBJ2-7, is GAGVSQSPRYKVAKRGQDVALRCDPISGHVSLFWYQQALGQGPEFLTYFQNEAQLDKSGLPSDRFFAERPEGSVSTLKIQRTQQEDSAVYLCASSSPQGSMSYEQYFGPGTRLTVT.

The chain links TRBV27 to TRBJ1-3; D uncertain. There are 13 residues in the CDR3. V was clipped by 5 bases and J by 0 bases, with 5 bases between them. CDR1 and CDR2 (germline): MNHEY, SMNVEV (reference sequence). CDR3 amino acids: CASSTNSGNTIYF. Written as DNA, the CDR3 is TGTGCCAGCAGTACCAACTCTGGAAACACCATATATTTT.

V and J are TRBV12-3 or TRBV12-4 and TRBJ1-2, with a possible D match to TRBD1 (5 bases). V gave up 10 bases and J gave up 7 bases, with 19 bases separating them. This CDR3 comprises 13 residues. In DNA form, the CDR3 reads TGTGCCACCCCAGGGAGGGGTATGGGTGGCTACACCTTC. Encoded protein: CATPGRGMGGYTF.

This clone was recorded once. The rearrangement joins TRBV4-1 to TRBJ2-1; D is perhaps TRBD2 (6 bases). The CDR3 sequence is 14 residues long. CDR1 is MGHRA, CDR2 YSYEKL, per germline. The germline V and J ends were trimmed by 2 bases and 5 bases, with 10 bases remaining between them. DNA of the CDR3: TGCGCCAGCAGCCAACTAGCGAATAACAATGAGCAGTTCTTC. Its translation is CASSQLANNNEQFF.

CDR3 loop: CATSTRQVRKAFF. The DNA for the CDR3 is TGTGCCACCAGCACCCGACAGGTACGAAAAGCTTTCTTT. The chain is built from TRBV15 and TRBJ1-1; a weak D match, TRBD1 (6 bases). Trimming left V 4 bases short and J 9 bases short, with 15 bases between. Germline CDR1 and CDR2: LNHNV and YYDKDF (reference sequence). This CDR3 spans 13 amino acids.

This chain uses TRBV28 with TRBJ2-7; D unresolved. This CDR3 contains 13 residues. The V end lost 3 bases, the J end lost 3 bases, and 9 bases lay between the germline ends. The germline V gene encodes CDR1 MDHEN and CDR2 SYDVKM. CDR3: CASSLATVYEQYF. CDR3 coding DNA: TGTGCCAGCAGTTTGGCCACGGTCTACGAGCAGTACTTC.

This CDR3 is CASSPDGKETQYF. CDR3 bases: TGTGCCAGCAGTCCGGACGGTAAAGAGACCCAGTACTTC. The V call is TRBV7-3, the J call TRBJ2-5; no definite D call. Germline CDR1 and CDR2: SGHTA and FQGTGA. The CDR3 sequence is 13 residues long. V lost 6 bases and J lost 3, with 11 bases in between. The full variable domain, its missing parts supplied by reference TRBV7-3 and TRBJ2-5, is GAGVSQTPSNKVTEKGKYVELRCDPISGHTALYWYRQSLGQGPEFLIYFQGTGAADDSGLPNDRFFAVRPEGSVSTLKIQRTERGDSAVYLCASSPDGKETQYFGPGTRLLVL.

Written as DNA, the CDR3 is TGTGCCAGCAGCGTAGGGGCGGGCGGGGCGGAAGATACGCAGTATTTT. Translation gives CASSVGAGGAEDTQYF. This chain connects TRBV9 to TRBJ2-3; D might be TRBD2 (6 bases). Trimming stripped 0 bases from V and 5 bases from J, with 16 bases between. CDR3 size: 16 residues. CDR1 is SGDLS and CDR2 is YYNGEE in the germline V gene.